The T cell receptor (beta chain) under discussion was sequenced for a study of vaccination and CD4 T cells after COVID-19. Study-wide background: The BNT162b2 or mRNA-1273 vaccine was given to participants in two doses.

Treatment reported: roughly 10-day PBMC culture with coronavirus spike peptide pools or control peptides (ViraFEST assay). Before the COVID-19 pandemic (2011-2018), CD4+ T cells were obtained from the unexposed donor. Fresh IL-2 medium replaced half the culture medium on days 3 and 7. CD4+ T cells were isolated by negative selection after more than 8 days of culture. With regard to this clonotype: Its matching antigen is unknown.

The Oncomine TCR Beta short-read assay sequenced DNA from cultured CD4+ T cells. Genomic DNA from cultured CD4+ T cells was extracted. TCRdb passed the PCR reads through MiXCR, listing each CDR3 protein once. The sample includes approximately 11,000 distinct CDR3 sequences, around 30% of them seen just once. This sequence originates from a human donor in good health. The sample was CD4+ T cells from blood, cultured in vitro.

CDR3 DNA sequence: TGTGCCAGCAGCCTAAGACAGGGAGGCACAGATACGCAGTATTTT. Translated: CASSLRQGGTDTQYF. The genes are TRBV7-9 and TRBJ2-3, with TRBD1 matching over 7 bases. The V and J ends lost 5 bases and 1 base, in that order; junction bases with no gene match: 6. CDR1 SEHNR and CDR2 FQNEAQ come from the germline V gene (reference sequence). The CDR3 is made up of 15 amino acids.